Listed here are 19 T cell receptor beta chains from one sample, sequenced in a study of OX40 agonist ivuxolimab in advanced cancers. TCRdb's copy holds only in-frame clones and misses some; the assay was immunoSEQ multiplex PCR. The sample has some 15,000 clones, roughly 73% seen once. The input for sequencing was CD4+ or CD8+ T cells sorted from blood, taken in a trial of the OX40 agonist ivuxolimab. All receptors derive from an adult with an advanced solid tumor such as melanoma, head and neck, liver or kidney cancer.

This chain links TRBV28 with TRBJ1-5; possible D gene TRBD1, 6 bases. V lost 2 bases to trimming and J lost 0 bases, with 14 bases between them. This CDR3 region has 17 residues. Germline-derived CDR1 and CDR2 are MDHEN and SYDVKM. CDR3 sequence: CASSLLRDIYSNQPQHF. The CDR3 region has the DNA TGTGCCAGCAGTTTACTCCGGGACATCTATAGCAATCAGCCCCAGCATTTT.

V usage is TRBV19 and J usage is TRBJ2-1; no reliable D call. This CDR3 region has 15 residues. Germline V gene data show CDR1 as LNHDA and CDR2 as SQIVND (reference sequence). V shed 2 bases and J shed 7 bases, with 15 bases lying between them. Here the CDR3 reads CASSIIPPSFNEQFF. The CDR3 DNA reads TGTGCCAGTAGTATAATTCCGCCGTCTTTTAATGAGCAGTTCTTC.

The CDR3 sequence: CASSLDRTAYTDTQYF. The CDR3 nucleotides are TGTGCCAGCAGCTTGGACAGAACCGCGTACACAGATACGCAGTATTTT. The chain uses TRBV5-6 and TRBJ2-3; D remains unclear. The V and J ends lost 0 bases and 2 bases respectively, with 13 bases between them. Germline assignment: CDR1 SGHDT and CDR2 YYEEEE. This CDR3 is 16 amino acids long.

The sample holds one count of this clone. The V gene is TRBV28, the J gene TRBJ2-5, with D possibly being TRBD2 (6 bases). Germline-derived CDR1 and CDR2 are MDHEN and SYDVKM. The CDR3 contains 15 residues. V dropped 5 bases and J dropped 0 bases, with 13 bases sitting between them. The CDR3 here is CASSRGRRYQETQYF. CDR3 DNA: TGTGCCAGCAGTCGGGGGAGGCGGTACCAAGAGACCCAGTACTTC.

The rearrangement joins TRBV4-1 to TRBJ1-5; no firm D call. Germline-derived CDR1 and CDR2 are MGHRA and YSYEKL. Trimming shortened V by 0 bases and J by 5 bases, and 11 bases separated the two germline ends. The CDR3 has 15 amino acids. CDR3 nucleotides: TGCGCCAGCAGCCAAGAACGAAGGGCTGATCAGCCCCAGCATTTT. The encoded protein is CASSQERRADQPQHF.

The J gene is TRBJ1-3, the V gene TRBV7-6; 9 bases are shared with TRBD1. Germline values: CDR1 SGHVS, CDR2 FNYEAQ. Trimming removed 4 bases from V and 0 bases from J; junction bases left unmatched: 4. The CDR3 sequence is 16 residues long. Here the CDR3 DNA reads TGTGCCAGCAGCTCCCGGACAGGGGCCTCTGGAAACACCATATATTTT. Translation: CASSSRTGASGNTIYF.

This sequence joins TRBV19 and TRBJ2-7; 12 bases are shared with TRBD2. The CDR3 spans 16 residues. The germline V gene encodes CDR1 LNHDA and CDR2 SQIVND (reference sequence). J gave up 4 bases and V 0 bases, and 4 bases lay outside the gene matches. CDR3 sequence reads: CASSIDRLAGVYEQYF. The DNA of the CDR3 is TGTGCCAGTAGTATAGATCGACTAGCGGGGGTATACGAGCAGTACTTC.

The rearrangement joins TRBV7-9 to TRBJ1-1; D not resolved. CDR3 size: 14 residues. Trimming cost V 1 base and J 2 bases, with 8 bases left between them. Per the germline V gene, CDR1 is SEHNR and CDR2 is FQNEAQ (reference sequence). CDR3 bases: TGTGCCAGCAGCTTAGGGCAGACTAACACTGAAGCTTTCTTT. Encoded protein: CASSLGQTNTEAFF.

The CDR3 DNA reads as TGTGCCAGTAGTAGTACCCCAGGGGACGAGCAGTACTTC. It codes for CASSSTPGDEQYF. The chain joins TRBV19 to TRBJ2-7; D is perhaps TRBD1 (6 bases). Germline values: CDR1 LNHDA, CDR2 SQIVND (reference sequence). Trimming took off 4 bases at V and 5 bases at J, with 12 bases between the two ends. There are 13 residues in the CDR3.

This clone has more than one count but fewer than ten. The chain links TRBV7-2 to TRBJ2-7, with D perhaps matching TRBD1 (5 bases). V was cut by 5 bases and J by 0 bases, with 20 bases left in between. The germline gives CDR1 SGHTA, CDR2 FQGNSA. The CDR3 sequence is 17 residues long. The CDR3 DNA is TGTGCCAGCAGCCCAGGCCAGGGTGGGCTTACCTCCTACGAGCAGTACTTC. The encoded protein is CASSPGQGGLTSYEQYF.

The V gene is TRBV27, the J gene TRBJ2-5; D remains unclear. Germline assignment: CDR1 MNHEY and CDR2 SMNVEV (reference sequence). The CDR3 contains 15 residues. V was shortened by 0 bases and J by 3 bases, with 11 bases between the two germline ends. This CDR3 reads CASSLSAITKETQYF. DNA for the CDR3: TGTGCCAGCAGTTTATCTGCCATTACAAAAGAGACCCAGTACTTC.

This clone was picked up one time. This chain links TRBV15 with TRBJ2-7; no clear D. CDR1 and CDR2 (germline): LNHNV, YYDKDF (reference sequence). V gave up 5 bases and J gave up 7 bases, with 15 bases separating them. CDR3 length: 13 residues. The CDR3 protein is CATSYNIVGEQYF. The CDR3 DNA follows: TGTGCCACCAGCTACAACATTGTGGGAGAGCAGTACTTC.

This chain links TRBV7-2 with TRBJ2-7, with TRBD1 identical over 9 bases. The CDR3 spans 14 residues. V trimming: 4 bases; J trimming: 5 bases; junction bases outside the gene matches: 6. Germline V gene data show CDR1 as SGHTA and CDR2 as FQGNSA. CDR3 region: CASSYGQGIDEQYF. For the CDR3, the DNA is TGTGCCAGCAGCTACGGACAGGGGATCGACGAGCAGTACTTC.

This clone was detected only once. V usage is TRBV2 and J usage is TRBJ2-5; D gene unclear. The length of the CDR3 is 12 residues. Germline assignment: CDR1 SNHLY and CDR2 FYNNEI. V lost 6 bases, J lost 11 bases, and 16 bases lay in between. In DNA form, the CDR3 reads TGTGCCAGCAGGTTACAGTTGTATGAGCAGTACTTC. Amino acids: CASRLQLYEQYF.

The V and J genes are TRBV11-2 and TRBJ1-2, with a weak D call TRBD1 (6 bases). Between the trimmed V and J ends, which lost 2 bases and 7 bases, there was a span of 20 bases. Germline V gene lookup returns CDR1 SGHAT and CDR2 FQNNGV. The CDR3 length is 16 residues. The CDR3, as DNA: TGTGCCAGCAGCTTAATTGGGGGCGCCCCTAGGACTGGCTACACCTTC. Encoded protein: CASSLIGGAPRTGYTF. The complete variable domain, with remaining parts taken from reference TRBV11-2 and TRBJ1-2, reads EAGVAQSPRYKIIEKRQSVAFWCNPISGHATLYWYQQILGQGPKLLIQFQNNGVVDDSQLPKDRFSAERLKGVDSTLKIQPAKLEDSAVYLCASSLIGGAPRTGYTFGSGTRLTVV.

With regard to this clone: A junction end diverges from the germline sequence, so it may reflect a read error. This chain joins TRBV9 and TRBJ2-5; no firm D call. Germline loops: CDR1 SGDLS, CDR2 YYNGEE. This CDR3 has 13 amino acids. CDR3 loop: CASSPRSQEPQYF. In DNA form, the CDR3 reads TGTGCCAGCAGCCCCCGAAGCCAAGAGCCCCAGTACTTC.

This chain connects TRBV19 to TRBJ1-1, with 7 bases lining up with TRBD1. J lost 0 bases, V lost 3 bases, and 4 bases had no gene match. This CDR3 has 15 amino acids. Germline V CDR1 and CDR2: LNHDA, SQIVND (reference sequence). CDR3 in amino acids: CASSIGQDVNTEAFF. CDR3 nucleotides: TGTGCCAGTAGTATCGGACAGGATGTGAACACTGAAGCTTTCTTT.

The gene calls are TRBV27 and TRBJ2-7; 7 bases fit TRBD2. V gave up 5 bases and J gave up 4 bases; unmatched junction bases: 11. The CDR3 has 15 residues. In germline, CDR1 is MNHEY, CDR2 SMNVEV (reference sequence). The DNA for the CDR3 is TGTGCCAGCAGTGGAACCGGGACTAAACTTTACGAGCAGTACTTC. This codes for CASSGTGTKLYEQYF.

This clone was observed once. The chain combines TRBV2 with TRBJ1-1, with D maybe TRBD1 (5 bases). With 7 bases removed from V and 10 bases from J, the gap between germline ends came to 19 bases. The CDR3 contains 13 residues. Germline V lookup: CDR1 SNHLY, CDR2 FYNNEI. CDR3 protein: CASILRTSGGAFF. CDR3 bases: TGTGCCAGCATTCTACGGACATCGGGGGGAGCTTTCTTT. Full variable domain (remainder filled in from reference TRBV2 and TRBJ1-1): EPEVTQTPSHQVTQMGQEVILRCVPISNHLYFYWYRQILGQKVEFLVSFYNNEISEKSEIFDDQFSVERPDGSNFTLKIRSTKLEDSAMYFCASILRTSGGAFFGQGTRLTVV.